This is a list of T cell receptor beta chains from one sample in a study of blood T cell repertoires in COVID-19. Produced via immunoSEQ multiplex PCR; TCRdb's table is partial and in-frame only. Among about 240,000 clones listed, roughly four fifths were seen once. Sequenced material: PBMCs or T cells enriched from blood (not recorded which). These receptors were obtained from a woman in her forties who had been exposed to COVID-19. Each CDR3 is given with its conserved first and last residue. The D gene is left open where the match is weak. The listing skips clone size in some rows; elsewhere it reads once, few, many or a size class.

d_call: -
cdr3_length: 14
j_call: TRBJ1-2
v_call: TRBV7-2
clone_size: -
cdr3_aa: CASSLQEGHYGYTF
cdr3_nt: TGTGCCAGCAGCTTACAAGAGGGCCACTATGGCTACACCTTC

d_call: -
cdr3_length: 15
j_call: TRBJ2-7
v_call: TRBV7-3
clone_size: -
cdr3_aa: CASSPYSTVAYEQYF
cdr3_nt: TGTGCCAGCAGCCCCTACTCCACGGTGGCCTACGAGCAGTACTTC

d_call: TRBD2
cdr3_length: 12
j_call: TRBJ2-3
v_call: TRBV25-1
clone_size: once
cdr3_aa: CASSELAGTQYF
cdr3_nt: TGTGCCAGCAGTGAATTAGCGGGTACGCAGTATTTT

d_call: TRBD2
cdr3_length: 16
j_call: TRBJ2-1
v_call: TRBV5-6
clone_size: -
cdr3_aa: CASSLMAGGEYNEQFF
cdr3_nt: TGTGCCAGCAGCTTGATGGCGGGGGGGGAATACAATGAGCAGTTCTTC

d_call: TRBD2
cdr3_length: 17
j_call: TRBJ2-7
v_call: TRBV7-9
clone_size: -
cdr3_aa: CASSLRGLADSSYEQYF
cdr3_nt: TGTGCCAGCAGCTTAAGGGGACTAGCGGATAGCTCCTACGAGCAGTACTTC

d_call: TRBD1
cdr3_length: 14
j_call: TRBJ2-3
v_call: TRBV7-2
clone_size: -
cdr3_aa: CASSSQGDLDTQYF
cdr3_nt: TGTGCCAGCAGCTCACAGGGGGATTTAGATACGCAGTATTTT

d_call: -
cdr3_length: 13
j_call: TRBJ1-2
v_call: TRBV23-1
clone_size: -
cdr3_aa: CASRGVTNYGYTF
cdr3_nt: TGCGCCAGTAGGGGCGTTACGAACTATGGCTACACCTTC

d_call: -
cdr3_length: 16
j_call: TRBJ2-1
v_call: TRBV7-6
clone_size: -
cdr3_aa: CASSLGPGLDPNEQFF
cdr3_nt: TGTGCCAGCAGCTTAGGGCCGGGACTCGACCCCAATGAGCAGTTCTTC

d_call: -
cdr3_length: 14
j_call: TRBJ2-1
v_call: TRBV7-2
clone_size: -
cdr3_aa: CASSSGTGEGEQFF
cdr3_nt: TGTGCCAGCAGCTCCGGGACGGGGGAAGGTGAGCAGTTCTTC

d_call: -
cdr3_length: 16
j_call: TRBJ1-1
v_call: TRBV5-5
clone_size: -
cdr3_aa: CASSLIRRIDYTEAFF
cdr3_nt: TGTGCCAGCAGCTTAATCCGGAGAATTGATTACACTGAAGCTTTCTTT

d_call: -
cdr3_length: 18
j_call: TRBJ1-4
v_call: TRBV18
clone_size: once
cdr3_aa: CASSPVAPGQGLNEKLFF
cdr3_nt: TGTGCCAGCTCACCAGTGGCCCCCGGGCAGGGCTTAAATGAAAAACTGTTTTTT

d_call: -
cdr3_length: 15
j_call: TRBJ1-1
v_call: TRBV28
clone_size: few
cdr3_aa: CASSLGTRMNTEAFF
cdr3_nt: TGTGCCAGCAGTTTGGGCACCCGTATGAACACTGAAGCTTTCTTT

d_call: TRBD2
cdr3_length: 17
j_call: TRBJ2-3
v_call: TRBV9
clone_size: -
cdr3_aa: CASSVGVAGGSTDTQYF
cdr3_nt: TGTGCCAGCAGCGTAGGAGTAGCGGGGGGCTCGACAGATACGCAGTATTTT

d_call: TRBD2
cdr3_length: 14
j_call: TRBJ2-2
v_call: TRBV6-5
clone_size: -
cdr3_aa: CASTGTSGTGELFF
cdr3_nt: TGTGCCAGCACCGGGACTAGCGGCACCGGGGAGCTGTTTTTT

d_call: TRBD2
cdr3_length: 18
j_call: TRBJ2-1
v_call: TRBV24-1
clone_size: -
cdr3_aa: CATSGGKLAGGLSDEQFF
cdr3_nt: TGTGCCACCAGTGGAGGGAAACTAGCGGGGGGGCTCTCAGATGAGCAGTTCTTC

d_call: -
cdr3_length: 14
j_call: TRBJ1-1
v_call: TRBV18
clone_size: -
cdr3_aa: CASSPQAGNTEAFF
cdr3_nt: TGTGCCAGCTCACCTCAAGCAGGTAACACTGAAGCTTTCTTT

d_call: -
cdr3_length: 14
j_call: TRBJ1-5
v_call: TRBV27
clone_size: -
cdr3_aa: CASSSQGNNQPQHF
cdr3_nt: TGTGCCAGCAGCTCACAGGGTAACAATCAGCCCCAGCATTTT

d_call: TRBD1
cdr3_length: 16
j_call: TRBJ1-1
v_call: TRBV4-2
clone_size: -
cdr3_aa: CASSPRQGARGTEAFF
cdr3_nt: TGTGCCAGCAGCCCGAGACAGGGGGCGCGAGGAACTGAAGCTTTCTTT

d_call: TRBD1
cdr3_length: 14
j_call: TRBJ1-1
v_call: TRBV28
clone_size: few
cdr3_aa: CASSRDRENTEAFF
cdr3_nt: TGTGCCAGCAGTCGGGACAGGGAGAACACTGAAGCTTTCTTT

d_call: -
cdr3_length: 13
j_call: TRBJ1-1
v_call: TRBV24-1
clone_size: -
cdr3_aa: CATSGGRNTEAFF
cdr3_nt: TGTGCCACCAGTGGGGGCCGTAACACTGAAGCTTTCTTT

d_call: TRBD2
cdr3_length: 19
j_call: TRBJ2-7
v_call: TRBV4-1
clone_size: -
cdr3_aa: CASSQDGGLAGGRSYEQYF
cdr3_nt: TGCGCCAGCAGCCAAGATGGGGGACTAGCGGGGGGACGCTCCTACGAGCAGTACTTC

d_call: -
cdr3_length: 13
j_call: TRBJ1-1
v_call: TRBV6-2/TRBV6-3
clone_size: once
cdr3_aa: CASSLDSYTEAFF
cdr3_nt: TGTGCCAGCAGCTTGGACAGCTACACTGAAGCTTTCTTT

d_call: TRBD1
cdr3_length: 15
j_call: TRBJ2-7
v_call: TRBV28
clone_size: once
cdr3_aa: CASSYTGQGAYEQYF
cdr3_nt: TGTGCCAGCAGTTATACGGGACAGGGGGCTTACGAGCAGTACTTC

d_call: -
cdr3_length: 14
j_call: TRBJ1-2
v_call: TRBV3-1/TRBV3-2
clone_size: -
cdr3_aa: CASSDVRGDYGYTF
cdr3_nt: TGTGCCAGCAGCGATGTCCGGGGGGACTATGGCTACACCTTC

d_call: TRBD2
cdr3_length: 14
j_call: TRBJ2-1
v_call: TRBV3-1/TRBV3-2
clone_size: once
cdr3_aa: CASSQGGGSIKQFF
cdr3_nt: TGTGCCAGCAGCCAAGGGGGGGGTTCGATAAAGCAGTTCTTC

d_call: TRBD2
cdr3_length: 15
j_call: TRBJ2-3
v_call: TRBV6-1
clone_size: -
cdr3_aa: CASSIAGGGTDTQYF
cdr3_nt: TGTGCCAGCAGTATAGCGGGGGGCGGCACAGATACGCAGTATTTT

d_call: -
cdr3_length: 13
j_call: TRBJ2-1
v_call: TRBV2
clone_size: -
cdr3_aa: CATRTDRNNEQFF
cdr3_nt: TGTGCCACACGGACGGACAGAAACAATGAGCAGTTCTTC

d_call: -
cdr3_length: 13
j_call: TRBJ1-5
v_call: TRBV30
clone_size: -
cdr3_aa: CAWSVYSNQPQHF
cdr3_nt: TGTGCCTGGAGTGTATATAGCAATCAGCCCCAGCATTTT

d_call: TRBD1
cdr3_length: 13
j_call: TRBJ1-1
v_call: TRBV19
clone_size: -
cdr3_aa: CASDQGAHTEAFF
cdr3_nt: TGTGCCAGTGACCAGGGGGCCCACACTGAAGCTTTCTTT

d_call: -
cdr3_length: 13
j_call: TRBJ1-1
v_call: TRBV13
clone_size: -
cdr3_aa: CASSFGGSAEAFF
cdr3_nt: TGTGCCAGCAGCTTCGGGGGGTCCGCTGAAGCTTTCTTT

d_call: -
cdr3_length: 14
j_call: TRBJ2-5
v_call: TRBV28
clone_size: -
cdr3_aa: CASRIGEAQETQYF
cdr3_nt: TGTGCCAGCCGAATCGGGGAAGCCCAAGAGACCCAGTACTTC

d_call: -
cdr3_length: 11
j_call: TRBJ2-1
v_call: TRBV20-1
clone_size: -
cdr3_aa: CSAGDRNEQFF
cdr3_nt: TGCAGTGCTGGTGACCGGAATGAGCAGTTCTTC

d_call: -
cdr3_length: 15
j_call: TRBJ2-5
v_call: TRBV5-1
clone_size: -
cdr3_aa: CASSLAVGGQETQYF
cdr3_nt: TGCGCCAGCAGCTTGGCCGTGGGAGGCCAAGAGACCCAGTACTTC

d_call: -
cdr3_length: 13
j_call: TRBJ1-4
v_call: TRBV27
clone_size: -
cdr3_aa: CASSGGANEKLFF
cdr3_nt: TGTGCCAGCAGTGGGGGGGCTAATGAAAAACTGTTTTTT

d_call: -
cdr3_length: 14
j_call: TRBJ1-3
v_call: TRBV7-2
clone_size: -
cdr3_aa: CASSRTDSGNTIYF
cdr3_nt: TGTGCCAGCTCCCGGACAGACTCTGGAAACACCATATATTTT

d_call: TRBD2
cdr3_length: 18
j_call: TRBJ2-3
v_call: TRBV19
clone_size: -
cdr3_aa: CASSIGLAGALLTDTQYF
cdr3_nt: TGTGCCAGTAGTATAGGACTAGCGGGGGCCCTACTCACAGATACGCAGTATTTT

d_call: TRBD1
cdr3_length: 12
j_call: TRBJ1-2
v_call: TRBV29-1
clone_size: once
cdr3_aa: CSGGQGAVGYTF
cdr3_nt: TGCAGCGGCGGACAGGGGGCCGTTGGCTACACCTTC

d_call: -
cdr3_length: 15
j_call: TRBJ2-3
v_call: TRBV9
clone_size: -
cdr3_aa: CASSFLGGPGDTQYF
cdr3_nt: TGTGCCAGCAGCTTCCTCGGGGGGCCGGGGGATACGCAGTATTTT

d_call: TRBD1
cdr3_length: 15
j_call: TRBJ1-2
v_call: TRBV7-8
clone_size: -
cdr3_aa: CASSLADRGNYGYTF
cdr3_nt: TGTGCCAGCAGCTTAGCCGACAGGGGGAACTATGGCTACACCTTC

d_call: -
cdr3_length: 14
j_call: TRBJ2-1
v_call: TRBV7-9
clone_size: -
cdr3_aa: CASSLTDGEVEQFF
cdr3_nt: TGTGCCAGCAGCTTAACCGACGGGGAGGTTGAGCAGTTCTTC

d_call: TRBD1
cdr3_length: 15
j_call: TRBJ2-7
v_call: TRBV19
clone_size: once
cdr3_aa: CASSAGTGNSYEQYF
cdr3_nt: TGTGCCAGTAGCGCCGGGACAGGGAATTCCTACGAGCAGTACTTC

d_call: -
cdr3_length: 13
j_call: TRBJ2-7
v_call: TRBV30
clone_size: -
cdr3_aa: CAWSAQGGYEQYF
cdr3_nt: TGTGCCTGGAGTGCTCAGGGGGGCTACGAGCAGTACTTC

d_call: -
cdr3_length: 15
j_call: TRBJ2-5
v_call: TRBV14
clone_size: -
cdr3_aa: CASSHGGTLRETQYF
cdr3_nt: TGTGCCAGCAGCCACGGAGGGACTCTGAGAGAGACCCAGTACTTC

d_call: -
cdr3_length: 15
j_call: TRBJ2-2
v_call: TRBV4-1
clone_size: -
cdr3_aa: CASSQEYRGTGELFF
cdr3_nt: TGCGCCAGCAGCCAAGAATATCGGGGAACCGGGGAGCTGTTTTTT

d_call: TRBD1
cdr3_length: 12
j_call: TRBJ1-1
v_call: TRBV19
clone_size: -
cdr3_aa: CASRDRGTEAFF
cdr3_nt: TGTGCCAGTAGAGACAGGGGAACTGAAGCTTTCTTT

d_call: TRBD1
cdr3_length: 13
j_call: TRBJ2-7
v_call: TRBV10-3
clone_size: -
cdr3_aa: CAISDSGGDEQYF
cdr3_nt: TGTGCCATCAGTGACTCAGGGGGCGACGAGCAGTACTTC